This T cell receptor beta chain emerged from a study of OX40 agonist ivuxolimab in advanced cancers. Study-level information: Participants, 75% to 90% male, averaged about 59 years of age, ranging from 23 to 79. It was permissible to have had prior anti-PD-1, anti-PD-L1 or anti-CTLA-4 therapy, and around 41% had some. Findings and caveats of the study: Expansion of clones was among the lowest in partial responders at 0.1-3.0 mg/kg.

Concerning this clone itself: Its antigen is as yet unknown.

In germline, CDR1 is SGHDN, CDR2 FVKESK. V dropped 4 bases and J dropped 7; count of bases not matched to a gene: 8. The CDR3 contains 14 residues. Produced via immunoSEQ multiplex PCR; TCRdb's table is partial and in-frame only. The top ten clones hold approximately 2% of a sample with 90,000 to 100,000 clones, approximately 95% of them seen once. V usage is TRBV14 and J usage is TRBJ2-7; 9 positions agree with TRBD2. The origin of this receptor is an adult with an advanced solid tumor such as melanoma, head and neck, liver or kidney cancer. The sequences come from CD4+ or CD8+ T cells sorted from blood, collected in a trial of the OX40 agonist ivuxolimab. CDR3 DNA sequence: TGTGCCAGCAGCCTCGGACTAGCGAGCGGGGAGCAGTACTTC. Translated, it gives CASSLGLASGEQYF.